This T cell receptor (beta chain) was recorded in a study of regulatory T cells in long-lasting Graves disease. Investigators prepared the TCR beta libraries by applying iRepertoire HTBI primers and Arm-PCR of CDR3 regions. One entry per CDR3 protein results from TCRdb running MiXCR on the multiplex PCR reads. Of 350,000 to 450,000 distinct CDR3 sequences in the sample, about 20% are singletons; the top ten hold more than 20%. Described time point: persistent/refractory GD, antithyroid drugs over 5 years with positive TRAb. Preparation of the TCR library used RNA extracted from PBMCs. EDTA tubes received roughly 9 milliliters of collected peripheral blood. The TCR comes from a female donor with Graves disease. Sample: peripheral blood mononuclear cells (PBMCs), taken when the disease was refractory, from a patient treated with antithyroid drugs.

CDR3 nucleotides: TGTGCCAGCAGCTTATCGACAGGGAAAGGGGCCAACGTCCTGACTTTC. The encoded protein is CASSLSTGKGANVLTF. This chain links TRBV7-2 with TRBJ2-6; the match to TRBD1 covers 7 bases. Trimming cost V 2 bases and J 4 bases; bases outside gene matches: 5. The CDR3 length is 16 residues. Germline CDR1 and CDR2: SGHTA and FQGNSA.